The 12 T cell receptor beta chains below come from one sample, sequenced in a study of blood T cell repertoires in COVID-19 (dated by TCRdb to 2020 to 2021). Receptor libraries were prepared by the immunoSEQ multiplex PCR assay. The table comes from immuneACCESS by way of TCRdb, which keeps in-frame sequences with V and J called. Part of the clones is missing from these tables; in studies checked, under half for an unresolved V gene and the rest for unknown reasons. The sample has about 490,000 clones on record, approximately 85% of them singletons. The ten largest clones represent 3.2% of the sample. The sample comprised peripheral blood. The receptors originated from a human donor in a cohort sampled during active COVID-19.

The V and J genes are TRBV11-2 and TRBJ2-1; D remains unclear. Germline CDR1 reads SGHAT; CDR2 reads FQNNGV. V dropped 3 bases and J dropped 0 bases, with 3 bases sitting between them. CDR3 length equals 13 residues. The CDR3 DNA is TGTGCCAGCAGCTTTAACTCCTACAATGAGCAGTTCTTC. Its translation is CASSFNSYNEQFF. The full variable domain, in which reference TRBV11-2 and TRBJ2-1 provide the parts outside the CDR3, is EAGVAQSPRYKIIEKRQSVAFWCNPISGHATLYWYQQILGQGPKLLIQFQNNGVVDDSQLPKDRFSAERLKGVDSTLKIQPAKLEDSAVYLCASSFNSYNEQFFGPGTRLTVL.

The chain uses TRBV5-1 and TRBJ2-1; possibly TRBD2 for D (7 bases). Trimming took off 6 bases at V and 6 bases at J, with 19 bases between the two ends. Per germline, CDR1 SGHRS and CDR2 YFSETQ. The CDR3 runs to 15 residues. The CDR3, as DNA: TGCGCCAGCACCTCTGCGGGCGGGGGCCCCAATGAGCAGTTCTTC. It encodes CASTSAGGGPNEQFF.

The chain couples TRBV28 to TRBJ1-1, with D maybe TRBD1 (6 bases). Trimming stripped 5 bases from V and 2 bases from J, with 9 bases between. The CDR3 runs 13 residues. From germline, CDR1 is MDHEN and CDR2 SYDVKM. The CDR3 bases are TGTGCCAGCAGTAACAGGGATAACACTGAAGCTTTCTTT. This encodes CASSNRDNTEAFF.

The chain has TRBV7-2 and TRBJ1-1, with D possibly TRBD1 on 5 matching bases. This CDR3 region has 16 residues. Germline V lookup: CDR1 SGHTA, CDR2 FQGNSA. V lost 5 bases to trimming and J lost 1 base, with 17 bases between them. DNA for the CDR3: TGTGCCAGCAGCATCCAAGGCCAGGGAAGGAACACTGAAGCTTTCTTT. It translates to CASSIQGQGRNTEAFF.

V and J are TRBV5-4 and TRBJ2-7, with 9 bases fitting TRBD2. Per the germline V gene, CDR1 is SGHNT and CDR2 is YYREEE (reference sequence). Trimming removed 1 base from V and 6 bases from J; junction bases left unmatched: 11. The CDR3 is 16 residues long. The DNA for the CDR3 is TGTGCCAGCAGCTTGATGGCTAGCGGGACCCGCGGCGAGCAGTACTTC. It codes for CASSLMASGTRGEQYF. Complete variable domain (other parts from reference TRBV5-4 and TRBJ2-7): ETGVTQSPTHLIKTRGQQVTLRCSSQSGHNTVSWYQQALGQGPQFIFQYYREEENGRGNFPPRFSGLQFPNYSSELNVNALELDDSALYLCASSLMASGTRGEQYFGPGTRLTVT.

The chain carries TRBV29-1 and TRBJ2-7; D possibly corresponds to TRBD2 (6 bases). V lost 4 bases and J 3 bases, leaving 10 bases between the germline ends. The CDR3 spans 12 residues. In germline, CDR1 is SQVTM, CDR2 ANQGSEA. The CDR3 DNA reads TGCAGCGTTGCCGCGGGAATCTACGAGCAGTACTTC. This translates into CSVAAGIYEQYF.

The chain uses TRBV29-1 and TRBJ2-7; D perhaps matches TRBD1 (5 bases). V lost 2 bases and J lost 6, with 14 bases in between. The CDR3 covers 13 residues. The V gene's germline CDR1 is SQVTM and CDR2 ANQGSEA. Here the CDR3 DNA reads TGCAGCGTTGAACAGCAGGGATGGGGCGAGCAGTACTTC. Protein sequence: CSVEQQGWGEQYF.

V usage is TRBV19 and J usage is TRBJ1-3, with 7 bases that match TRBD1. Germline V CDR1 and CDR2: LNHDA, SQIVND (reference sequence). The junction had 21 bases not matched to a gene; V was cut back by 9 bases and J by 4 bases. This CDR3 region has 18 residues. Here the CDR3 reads CASGGSFGQASKGNTIYF. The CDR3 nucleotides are TGTGCCAGCGGCGGCAGTTTTGGACAGGCATCTAAAGGAAACACCATATATTTT.

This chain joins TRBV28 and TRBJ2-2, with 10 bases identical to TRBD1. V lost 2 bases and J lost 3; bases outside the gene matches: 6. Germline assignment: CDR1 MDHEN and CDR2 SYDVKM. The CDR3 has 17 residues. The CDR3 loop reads CASSLVRGTGDTGELFF. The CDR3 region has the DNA TGTGCCAGCAGTTTAGTTCGTGGGACAGGGGACACCGGGGAGCTGTTTTTT. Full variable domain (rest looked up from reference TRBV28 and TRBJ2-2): DVKVTQSSRYLVKRTGEKVFLECVQDMDHENMFWYRQDPGLGLRLIYFSYDVKMKEKGDIPEGYSVSREKKERFSLILESASTNQTSMYLCASSLVRGTGDTGELFFGEGSRLTVL.

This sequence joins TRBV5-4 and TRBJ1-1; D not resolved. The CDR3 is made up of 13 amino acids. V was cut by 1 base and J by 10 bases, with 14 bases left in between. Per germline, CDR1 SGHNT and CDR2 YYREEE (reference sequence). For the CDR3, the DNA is TGTGCCAGCAGCTTGATCGAAGCGGATATAGCTTTCTTT. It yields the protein CASSLIEADIAFF.

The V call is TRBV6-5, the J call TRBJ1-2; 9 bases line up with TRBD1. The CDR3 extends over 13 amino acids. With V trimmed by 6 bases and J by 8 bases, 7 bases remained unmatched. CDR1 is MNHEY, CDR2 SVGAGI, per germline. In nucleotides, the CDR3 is TGTGCCAGCAGACAGGGGGCGGGTGAGGGCTACACCTTC. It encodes CASRQGAGEGYTF.

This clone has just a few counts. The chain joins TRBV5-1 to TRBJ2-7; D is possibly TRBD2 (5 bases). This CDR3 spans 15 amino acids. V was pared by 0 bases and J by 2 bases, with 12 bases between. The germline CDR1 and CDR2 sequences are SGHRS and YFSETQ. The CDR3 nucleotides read TGCGCCAGCAGCTTGGGTGAGGGCGGCGCCTACGAGCAGTACTTC. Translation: CASSLGEGGAYEQYF. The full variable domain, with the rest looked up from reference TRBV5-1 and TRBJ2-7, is KAGVTQTPRYLIKTRGQQVTLSCSPISGHRSVSWYQQTPGQGLQFLFEYFSETQRNKGNFPGRFSGRQFSNSRSEMNVSTLELGDSALYLCASSLGEGGAYEQYFGPGTRLTVT.